What follows is one TCR beta chain and its context. Its specificity is unknown. The source of the sample is a study of T-cell memory formation after mild COVID-19. The study, taken as a whole, reports: Later expanders leaned toward CD4+, whereas clones contracting from day 15 to 85 were balanced CD4/CD8.

V lost 1 base to trimming and J lost 7 bases; unmatched junction nucleotides: 8. Germline V gene lookup returns CDR1 DFQATT and CDR2 SNEGSKA (reference sequence). The CDR3 consists of 14 residues. TCRdb processed the 5' RACE reads anew with MiXCR; each CDR3 protein has one entry. The table has some 490,000 distinct CDR3 sequences, about 20% seen once. Sequencing used PBMCs or a T cell subset sorted from them (not recorded which). The sequence was collected from an adult woman who had mild COVID-19 (a few samples of this study predate the infection). Cell type and time point are not known. The chain couples TRBV20-1 to TRBJ2-7; 9 nucleotides match TRBD2. The CDR3 DNA follows: TGCAGTGCTAGAGCCACGGGACTAGCCCTGGAGCAGTACTTC. Translation: CSARATGLALEQYF.